This is a list of T cell receptor beta chains from one sample in a study of blood T cell repertoires in COVID-19. This table comes from immunoSEQ multiplex PCR, and its TCRdb copy is limited to in-frame clones, with some not included. Of about 75,000 clones in the sample, about 88% were seen once. Sequencing input: peripheral blood. Receptor source: a human donor in a cohort sampled during active COVID-19. CDR3s include the opening cysteine and the closing phenylalanine or tryptophan. A D gene is named only where the DNA matches it firmly. Clone size is given for some rows only: seen once, a few or many times, or a class if the clone is expanded.

cdr3_length clone_size j_call v_call d_call cdr3_nt cdr3_aa
15 . TRBJ2-7 TRBV6-5 TRBD1 TGTGCCAGCAGTTACGGTAGGACAGGGAGCTACGAGCAGTACTTC CASSYGRTGSYEQYF
15 once TRBJ1-1 TRBV6-5 . TGTGCCAGCAGTTTAGACAGACTCCGGAACACTGAAGCTTTCTTT CASSLDRLRNTEAFF
14 . TRBJ1-2 TRBV7-2 TRBD1 TGTGCCAGCAGCTACCAGACAGGGGCTTATGGCTACACCTTC CASSYQTGAYGYTF
13 . TRBJ1-1 TRBV18 TRBD1 TGTGCCAGCTCATCCGACAGGGTTACTGAAGCTTTCTTT CASSSDRVTEAFF
14 . TRBJ2-7 TRBV7-9 . TGTGCCAGCAGCTTAGCGCTAGAGTGGCACGAGCAGTACTTC CASSLALEWHEQYF
11 once TRBJ1-2 TRBV28 . TGTGCCAGCAGTTCGGGCTATGGCTACACCTTC CASSSGYGYTF
13 few TRBJ2-1 TRBV4-1 . TGCGCCAGCAGCCAACCGACGAAGGGGGAGCAGTTCTTC CASSQPTKGEQFF
20 . TRBJ2-5 TRBV19 TRBD1 TGTGCCAGTAGTATATATGGACCCAGGGGGACAGACCTCCTAGGAGAGACCCAGTACTTC CASSIYGPRGTDLLGETQYF
15 few TRBJ1-3 TRBV5-1 . TGCGCCAGCAGCTTGGGACAGTCCTGGGGAAACACCATATATTTT CASSLGQSWGNTIYF
15 . TRBJ2-1 TRBV2 . TGTGCCAGCAGTCTAGCGCCCTTCTCCTACAATGAGCAGTTCTTC CASSLAPFSYNEQFF
15 . TRBJ1-1 TRBV5-1 TRBD1 TGCGCCAGCAGCTCGAGACAGGGAATCGGCACTGAAGCTTTCTTT CASSSRQGIGTEAFF
16 . TRBJ2-5 TRBV27 . TGTGCCAGCAGTCCCACCTCTAGCGACCAACAAGAGACCCAGTACTTC CASSPTSSDQQETQYF
15 once TRBJ2-2 TRBV5-5 TRBD2 TGTGCCAGCACCCTGACTAGCGGGAGAACCGGGGAGCTGTTTTTT CASTLTSGRTGELFF
18 . TRBJ2-2 TRBV18 TRBD2 TGTGCCAGCTCTCCTCGGACTAGCGGGAGTATGGGCACCGGGGAGCTGTTTTTT CASSPRTSGSMGTGELFF
16 . TRBJ1-3 TRBV6-2/TRBV6-3 . TGTGCCAGCAGTTACCTGCAGGGGCCGACAGGAAACACCATATATTTT CASSYLQGPTGNTIYF
14 . TRBJ2-7 TRBV7-2 TRBD1 TGTGCCAGCAGCCCCGACAGGGCTCTAGTCGAGCAGTACTTC CASSPDRALVEQYF
16 . TRBJ1-1 TRBV5-6 TRBD1 TGTGCCAGCAGCGCCACAGGGGAACCGGGTGGGGATGAAGCTTTCTTT CASSATGEPGGDEAFF
13 . TRBJ2-7 TRBV11-2 . TGTGCCAGCAGCCTGCACAGCTCCTACGAGCAGTACTTC CASSLHSSYEQYF
14 . TRBJ1-6 TRBV6-2/TRBV6-3 TRBD1 TGTGCCAGCAGCTCGACAGGGGTTGGGTCACCCCTCCACTTT CASSSTGVGSPLHF
16 . TRBJ2-4 TRBV30 . TGTGCCTGGAGTGTAAAGGGCGGGGGCCCCAAAAACATTCAGTACTTC CAWSVKGGGPKNIQYF
15 . TRBJ1-2 TRBV5-6 TRBD1 TGTGCCAGCAGCTTGGCGGGACAGGGGGCGGATGGCTACACCTTC CASSLAGQGADGYTF
15 . TRBJ2-1 TRBV7-2 TRBD2 TGTGCCAGCAGCCCAATAGCGGGGGGGCGCAATGAGCAGTTCTTC CASSPIAGGRNEQFF
14 . TRBJ1-2 TRBV7-2 . TGTGCCAGCAGCCAGAGAAGGAGGGTCAGTGGCTACACCTTC CASSQRRRVSGYTF
18 . TRBJ1-6 TRBV4-3 . TGCGCCAGCAGCACAAAACTAAAGCAGGGGACGCATAATTCACCCCTCCACTTT CASSTKLKQGTHNSPLHF
13 . TRBJ1-1 TRBV5-8 . TGTGCCAGCAGCTTTGACAGATACACTGAAGCTTTCTTT CASSFDRYTEAFF
11 few TRBJ1-5 TRBV28 . TGTGCCAGCAATACAGGGATGGCCCAGCATTTT CASNTGMAQHF
16 . TRBJ2-1 TRBV5-1 TRBD2 TGCGCCAGCAGCGCAGACGGGACTAGGGCTTTGAATGAGCAGTTCTTC CASSADGTRALNEQFF
16 . TRBJ2-3 TRBV25-1 TRBD2 TGTGCCAGCAGTGCGGGGACTAGCGGGCGCACAGATACGCAGTATTTT CASSAGTSGRTDTQYF
15 . TRBJ2-7 TRBV5-1 . TGCGCCAGCAGCTTCCTCGGCAGGGGGGCCTACGAGCAGTACTTC CASSFLGRGAYEQYF
17 . TRBJ2-1 TRBV19 TRBD1 TGTGCCAGTAGTAGAAGGACAGGGGGCCGGATCGACAATGAGCAGTTCTTC CASSRRTGGRIDNEQFF
17 once TRBJ2-3 TRBV5-1 TRBD2 TGCGCCAGCAGCTTGCCCTCCCTAGCGGGAGCGACAGATACGCAGTATTTT CASSLPSLAGATDTQYF
14 . TRBJ1-2 TRBV19 TRBD1 TGTGCCAGTAGTATCGAGGGACAGGGCTATGGCTACACCTTC CASSIEGQGYGYTF
17 . TRBJ2-1 TRBV25-1 TRBD2 TGTGCCAGCAGTGAATTGGGGACTAGCGGGAGAAACCATGAGCAGTTCTTC CASSELGTSGRNHEQFF